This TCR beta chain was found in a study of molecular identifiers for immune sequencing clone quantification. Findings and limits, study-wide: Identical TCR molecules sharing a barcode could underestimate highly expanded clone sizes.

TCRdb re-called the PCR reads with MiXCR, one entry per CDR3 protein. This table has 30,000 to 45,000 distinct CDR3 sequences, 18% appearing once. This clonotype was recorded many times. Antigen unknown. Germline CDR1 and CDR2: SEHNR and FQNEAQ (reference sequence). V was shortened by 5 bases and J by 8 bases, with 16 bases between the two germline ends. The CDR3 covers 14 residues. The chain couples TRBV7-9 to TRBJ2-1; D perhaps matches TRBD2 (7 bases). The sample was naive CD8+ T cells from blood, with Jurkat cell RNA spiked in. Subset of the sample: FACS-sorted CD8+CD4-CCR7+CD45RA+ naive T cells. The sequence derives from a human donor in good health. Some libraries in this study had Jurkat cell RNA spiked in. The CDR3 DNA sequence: TGTGCCAGCAGCCGGAGGGGGGGCAGGGATGAGCAGTTCTTC. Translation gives CASSRRGGRDEQFF.